The 28 T cell receptor beta chains below all came from one sample that was sequenced in a study of blood T cells in healthy people across ages. For the second PCR, which ran for 7 to 11 cycles, a sample-barcoded 5' primer and a J-beta primer mix were used. TCRdb passed the 5' RACE reads through MiXCR, listing each CDR3 protein once. Seen here are about 1.1 million distinct CDR3 sequences, 30% to 40% observed once, and the top ten hold about an eighth. Sequencing was done on a sample of blood. These receptor sequences come from a man aged 18 to 35 in good health.

The chain recombines TRBV20-1 with TRBJ1-2; 9 bases align to TRBD1. Trimming at V came to 1 base and at J to 5 bases, leaving 11 bases not matched to a gene. Germline V CDR1 and CDR2: DFQATT, SNEGSKA (reference sequence). The CDR3 sequence is 16 residues long. CDR3 sequence reads: CSARARQGEIWYGYTF. The DNA for the CDR3 is TGCAGTGCTAGAGCCCGACAGGGGGAAATTTGGTATGGCTACACCTTC.

This clonotype was found a few times. This chain links TRBV30 with TRBJ2-7; TRBD1 is a possible D gene (6 bases). The V gene lost 1 base and the J gene lost 1 base, with 8 bases spanning the gap. Germline lookup yields CDR1 GTSNPN and CDR2 SVGIG (reference sequence). The CDR3 sequence is 13 residues long. This CDR3 reads CAWSGGQSYEQYF. In nucleotides, the CDR3 is TGTGCCTGGAGTGGAGGACAGTCCTACGAGCAGTACTTC.

V is TRBV20-1 and J is TRBJ2-5; 8 nucleotides agree with TRBD1. V lost 5 bases and J lost 1; bases outside the gene matches: 6. CDR1 and CDR2 (germline): DFQATT, SNEGSKA (reference sequence). The CDR3 sequence is 14 residues long. The chain's CDR3 is CSAADRAPQETQYF. The CDR3 DNA is TGCAGTGCTGCGGACAGGGCCCCCCAAGAGACCCAGTACTTC.

This clonotype came up once. The rearrangement uses TRBV20-1 and TRBJ1-3, with no clear D. The ends were cut back, 3 bases at V and 2 bases at J, with 8 bases in the middle. Germline CDR1 and CDR2: DFQATT and SNEGSKA (reference sequence). CDR3 length: 13 residues. CDR3 amino acids: CSARAWAGNTIYF. DNA for the CDR3: TGCAGTGCTAGGGCCTGGGCTGGAAACACCATATATTTT.

This clonotype was seen more than once but under ten times. This chain links TRBV11-2 with TRBJ2-1; TRBD2 is a possible D gene (6 bases). In germline, CDR1 is SGHAT, CDR2 FQNNGV. This CDR3 has 15 amino acids. Trimming left V 5 bases short and J 3 bases short, with 14 bases between. The CDR3 region has the DNA TGTGCCAGCAGCCTTCTGCCGGGGGACTACAATGAGCAGTTCTTC. This codes for CASSLLPGDYNEQFF.

The V call is TRBV5-1, the J call TRBJ2-3; 7 positions match TRBD1. The CDR3 runs 16 residues. Germline-derived CDR1 and CDR2 are SGHRS and YFSETQ. V lost 4 bases, J lost 4 bases, and 12 bases stayed unmatched. This CDR3 is CASSLPPGQTSDTQYF. In nucleotides, the CDR3 is TGCGCCAGCAGCCTCCCTCCGGGACAGACCTCAGATACGCAGTATTTT.

This chain uses TRBV20-1 with TRBJ1-5; possible D gene TRBD1, 5 bases. The CDR3 has 21 residues. Looked up from germline, CDR1 is DFQATT and CDR2 is SNEGSKA (reference sequence). The V end was cut by 6 bases, the J end by 0 bases, with 33 bases between. CDR3 region: CSASYPPGPQERKYSNQPQHF. CDR3 bases: TGCAGTGCGTCGTACCCACCGGGACCTCAAGAACGCAAATATAGCAATCAGCCCCAGCATTTT.

This clonotype was found a few times. The chain joins TRBV28 to TRBJ2-4; no definite D call. The CDR3 runs 14 residues. From germline, CDR1 is MDHEN and CDR2 SYDVKM. The V and J ends lost 8 bases and 2 bases respectively, with 13 bases between them. As DNA, the CDR3 is TGTGCCAGCCATCCAAGGAATACCAAAAACATTCAGTACTTC. The encoded protein is CASHPRNTKNIQYF. The complete variable domain, with remaining parts taken from reference TRBV28 and TRBJ2-4, reads DVKVTQSSRYLVKRTGEKVFLECVQDMDHENMFWYRQDPGLGLRLIYFSYDVKMKEKGDIPEGYSVSREKKERFSLILESASTNQTSMYLCASHPRNTKNIQYFGAGTRLSVL.

This clonotype is a singleton in its sample. This sequence joins TRBV5-1 and TRBJ2-5; perhaps D is TRBD1 or TRBD2 (5 bases each). CDR1 and CDR2 from the germline V gene are SGHRS and YFSETQ. V lost 0 bases and J lost 2, with 14 bases in between. The CDR3 length is 16 residues. The CDR3 coding sequence is TGCGCCAGCAGCTTGGGATTTGGGGCGGGTCAAGAGACCCAGTACTTC. Translating gives CASSLGFGAGQETQYF.

The chain carries TRBV20-1 and TRBJ1-2; 8 positions agree with TRBD1. The V gene's germline CDR1 is DFQATT and CDR2 SNEGSKA (reference sequence). J lost 2 bases, V lost 4 bases, and 9 bases had no gene match. The CDR3 spans 15 residues. CDR3 protein: CSATDDRGYNYGYTF. CDR3 DNA sequence: TGCAGTGCTACTGATGACAGGGGATACAACTATGGCTACACCTTC.

This sequence joins TRBV6-4 and TRBJ2-7; D remains unclear. The CDR3 consists of 11 residues. Germline V gene data show CDR1 as MRHNA and CDR2 as SNTAGT. Trimming pared 2 bases from V and 2 bases from J, leaving 1 base between. CDR3 in amino acids: CASSDTYEQYF. The CDR3 DNA is TGTGCCAGCAGTGACACCTACGAGCAGTACTTC.

The rearrangement joins TRBV27 to TRBJ1-2; TRBD1 is a possible D gene (6 bases). CDR1 is MNHEY, CDR2 SMNVEV, per germline (reference sequence). The germline V and J ends were trimmed by 5 bases and 8 bases, with 15 bases remaining between them. This CDR3 is 13 amino acids long. The CDR3 protein is CASSVFRRGGYTF. CDR3 in DNA: TGTGCCAGCAGTGTATTTCGCAGGGGCGGCTACACCTTC.

V gene TRBV20-1 combines with J gene TRBJ1-1; tentative D call: TRBD1 (5 bases). The germline V and J ends were trimmed by 0 bases and 4 bases, with 15 bases remaining between them. Germline-derived CDR1 and CDR2 are DFQATT and SNEGSKA (reference sequence). The CDR3 contains 15 residues. The CDR3 region has the DNA TGCAGTGCTAGAGATGCGGGGCCTATGGGCACTGAAGCTTTCTTT. Its translation is CSARDAGPMGTEAFF.

The sample holds a few counts of this clonotype. The chain carries TRBV9 and TRBJ1-1; D gene ambiguous. CDR3 length: 14 amino acids. V was shortened by 0 bases and J by 1 base, with 7 bases between the two germline ends. The germline V gene has CDR1 SGDLS and CDR2 YYNGEE. CDR3 sequence (DNA): TGTGCCAGCAGCGTAGAGGGAGAGAACACTGAAGCTTTCTTT. Amino acids: CASSVEGENTEAFF.

The chain uses TRBV3-1 and TRBJ2-3, with D unclear. V shed 0 bases and J shed 0 bases, with 7 bases lying between them. CDR1 is LGHDT and CDR2 is YNNKEL in the germline V gene (reference sequence). The CDR3 runs to 15 residues. For the CDR3, the DNA is TGTGCCAGCAGCCAAGATACCGCTAGCACAGATACGCAGTATTTT. It is translated as CASSQDTASTDTQYF.

This clonotype was seen a few times. The V call is TRBV4-3, the J call TRBJ1-1; unclear D gene. Trimming left V 0 bases short and J 8 bases short, with 22 bases between. The CDR3 contains 17 residues. Germline V gives CDR1 LGHNA, CDR2 YSLEER. The CDR3 sequence: CASSQDYRVWDQPEAFF. The CDR3 coding sequence is TGCGCCAGCAGCCAAGATTATCGGGTCTGGGATCAACCCGAAGCTTTCTTT.

The V and J genes are TRBV7-2 and TRBJ1-1, with no clear D. The V gene's germline CDR1 is SGHTA and CDR2 FQGNSA. Trimming left V 5 bases short and J 4 bases short, with 14 bases between. CDR3 length: 14 amino acids. CDR3 sequence reads: CASSSYLTGTEAFF. As DNA, the CDR3 is TGTGCCAGCAGCAGCTACCTTACGGGCACTGAAGCTTTCTTT. The full variable domain, completed using reference TRBV7-2 and TRBJ1-1, is GAGVSQSPSNKVTEKGKDVELRCDPISGHTALYWYRQSLGQGLEFLIYFQGNSAPDKSGLPSDRFSAERTGGSVSTLTIQRTQQEDSAVYLCASSSYLTGTEAFFGQGTRLTVV.

The chain joins TRBV5-1 to TRBJ1-3; possible D gene TRBD1, 6 bases. CDR3 length equals 15 residues. Germline assignment: CDR1 SGHRS and CDR2 YFSETQ. Trimming left V 4 bases short and J 0 bases short, with 11 bases between. The CDR3 DNA is TGCGCCAGCAGCGCAGGGGACGACTCTGGAAACACCATATATTTT. Translation: CASSAGDDSGNTIYF.

As regards this clonotype: This sequence may be a read error, since a much larger clone differs from it by one base. The chain combines TRBV10-3 with TRBJ2-5; no clear D gene. The germline V and J ends were trimmed by 2 bases and 5 bases, with 3 bases remaining between them. The CDR3 covers 11 residues. Germline CDR1 ENHRY, CDR2 SYGVKD. CDR3 residues: CAISERETQYF. In nucleotides, the CDR3 is TGTGCCATCAGTGAGCGGGAGACCCAGTACTTC.

This clonotype was picked up a small number of times. The chain couples TRBV9 to TRBJ1-2; no reliable D call. The V gene lost 0 bases and the J gene lost 4 bases, with 10 bases spanning the gap. The CDR3 consists of 14 residues. Germline V gene data show CDR1 as SGDLS and CDR2 as YYNGEE. CDR3 sequence reads: CASSVASHTYGYTF. Here the CDR3 DNA reads TGTGCCAGCAGCGTAGCTTCCCACACCTATGGCTACACCTTC.

The gene calls are TRBV7-6 and TRBJ1-2; 7 nucleotides match TRBD1. This CDR3 is 14 amino acids long. V dropped 5 bases and J dropped 5; count of bases not matched to a gene: 8. The germline gives CDR1 SGHVS, CDR2 FNYEAQ. This chain's CDR3 is CASSHNRQGYGYTF. CDR3 nucleotides: TGTGCCAGCAGCCATAACAGACAGGGATATGGCTACACCTTC.

This clonotype was picked up many times. The chain is built from TRBV6-2 or TRBV6-3 and TRBJ2-2; maybe TRBD2 (5 bases). The ends were cut back, 4 bases at V and 7 bases at J, with 7 bases in the middle. The CDR3 loop spans 12 amino acids. CDR1 is MNHEY and CDR2 is SVGEGT in the germline V gene. CDR3 coding DNA: TGTGCCAGCAGTTTCGGAGGCGGGGAGCTGTTTTTT. Protein sequence: CASSFGGGELFF.

The chain has TRBV2 and TRBJ1-2; 7 bases agree with TRBD1. After removal of 7 bases from V and 4 bases from J, the junction contained 12 bases not matched to a gene. The V gene's germline CDR1 is SNHLY and CDR2 FYNNEI. This CDR3 spans 15 amino acids. CDR3 DNA sequence: TGTGCCAGCAAGTCCCCTCGGACAGGTGGCTATGGCTACACCTTC. It encodes CASKSPRTGGYGYTF.

For the CDR3, the DNA is TGTGCCAGCAGCTTAGTCGGTATCCTAGGTGGTGCTAAGACCGGCATCTATGGCTACACCTTC. Translating gives CASSLVGILGGAKTGIYGYTF. The genes are TRBV7-9 and TRBJ1-2, with D hard to call. Germline V gene data show CDR1 as SEHNR and CDR2 as FQNEAQ (reference sequence). The CDR3 spans 21 residues. Trimming stripped 1 base from V and 4 bases from J, with 31 bases between.

The chain is built from TRBV6-5 and TRBJ1-2; D ambiguous. This CDR3 contains 17 residues. Trimming pared 0 bases from V and 0 bases from J, leaving 14 bases between. Germline V gives CDR1 MNHEY, CDR2 SVGAGI. CDR3 sequence (DNA): TGTGCCAGCAGTTACTCCCACTCTACCAGAGCTAACTATGGCTACACCTTC. Its translation: CASSYSHSTRANYGYTF.

The sample holds a few counts of this clonotype. V gene TRBV5-6 combines with J gene TRBJ2-3; D not certain. Germline values: CDR1 SGHDT, CDR2 YYEEEE. With 0 bases removed from V and 0 bases from J, the gap between germline ends came to 14 bases. There are 17 residues in the CDR3. CDR3 in amino acids: CASSLGTDTLSTDTQYF. For the CDR3, the DNA is TGTGCCAGCAGCTTGGGTACAGACACCCTGAGCACAGATACGCAGTATTTT.

This clonotype showed up just a few times. V is TRBV29-1 and J is TRBJ2-2, with a tentative D call TRBD1 (6 bases). The CDR3 has 15 residues. Trimming removed 7 bases at V and 4 bases at J, with 19 bases between. Per germline, CDR1 SQVTM and CDR2 ANQGSEA. CDR3 DNA sequence: TGCAGCGCCTCATCGGGCAGGGGTGTCACCGGGGAGCTGTTTTTT. This gives the protein CSASSGRGVTGELFF.

The chain links TRBV4-3 to TRBJ2-1; the D gene could be TRBD1 or TRBD2 (5 bases each). The ends were cut back, 0 bases at V and 9 bases at J, with 21 bases in the middle. CDR1 LGHNA and CDR2 YSLEER come from the germline V gene. This CDR3 is built from 17 residues. CDR3 sequence reads: CASSQDLGRGEYSEQFF. As DNA, the CDR3 is TGCGCCAGCAGCCAAGATCTGGGTAGGGGAGAGTATAGTGAGCAGTTCTTC.